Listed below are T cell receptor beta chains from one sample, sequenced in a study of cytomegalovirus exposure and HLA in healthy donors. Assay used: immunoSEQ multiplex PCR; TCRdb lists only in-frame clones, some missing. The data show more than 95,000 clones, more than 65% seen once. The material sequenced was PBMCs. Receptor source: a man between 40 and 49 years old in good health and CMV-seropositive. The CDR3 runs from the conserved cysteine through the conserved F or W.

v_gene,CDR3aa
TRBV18,CASSPDSHVEAFF
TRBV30,CAWSVGTGNYGNTIYF
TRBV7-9,CASSLNMWTPLPDSEKLFF
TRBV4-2,CASSHNGQPQNGYTF
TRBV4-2,CASTQRLISGRPYEQYF
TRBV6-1,CASSDRDRALMSYTF
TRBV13,CASSPGTAEETQYF
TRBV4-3,CASSDEQSDTQYF
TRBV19,CASSPDRGTGNSPLHF
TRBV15,CATSRGGSSYEQYF
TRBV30,CAWSGSPDWRPSDQVETQYF
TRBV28,CAIRPQPRWAGGFTPPYDEQYF
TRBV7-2,CASSLLAGVTGELFF
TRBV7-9,CASSPGGGPGNTIYF
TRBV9,CASSVTTASYEQYF
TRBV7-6,CASSFRAGTNTGELFF
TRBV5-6,CASSLQGEKFF
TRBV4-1,CASSRGGLVLSYNEQFF
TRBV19,CASSIPLLGGSGNTIYF
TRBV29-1,CSALQADAGTQYF
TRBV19,CASRLSGQGSYEQYF
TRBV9,CASSVEAQSTDTQYF
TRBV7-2,CASSLLGYSYEQYF
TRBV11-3,CASSLEGWGTTEAFF
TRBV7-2,CASSLFVAGGSYEQYF
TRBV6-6,CASILTGANTEAFF
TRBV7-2,CASSSMGGNQPQHF
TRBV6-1,CASHSPRSYNEQFF
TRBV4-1,CASSQAVGLAGVSYEQYF
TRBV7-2,CASSEGQSYGYTF
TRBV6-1,CASSRTGGHYEQYF
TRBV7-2,CASSYMGGSGRSGELFF
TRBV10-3,CAISEHGGPLHF
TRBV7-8,CASSLARLNTQYF
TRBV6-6,CASRETSGGRNYF
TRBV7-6,CASSPTSGQSKNSQYF
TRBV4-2,CASSQDRDRGNEQFF
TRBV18,CASSSKQGGNEKLFF
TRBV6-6,CATLAGEHNEQFF
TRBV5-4,CASRPAGASYEQYF
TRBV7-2,CASSLDEGQGREKLFF